This T cell receptor (beta chain) was recovered during a study of T cell clones after liver transplantation. Study background: Post-transplant blood was tracked for graft-donor-reactive T cell clones identified in a pre-transplant mixed lymphocyte reaction. Samples came pre-transplant, pre-randomization before withdrawal, and post-randomization after withdrawal ended. At least one year of complete immunosuppression withdrawal without enzymes over twice normal defined tolerance.

V dropped 4 bases and J dropped 8 bases, with 7 bases sitting between them. The CDR3 is made up of 11 amino acids. From germline, CDR1 is SGHRS and CDR2 YFSETQ. Measured with immunoSEQ multiplex PCR; TCRdb has only the in-frame clones, and not every one. The table lists 20,000 to 30,000 clones, roughly 69% of them singletons. The sample here was CD4+ T cells from blood, taken before liver transplant. This TCR was sampled from a human donor who received a liver transplant. This chain uses TRBV5-1 with TRBJ2-1; D gene unclear. CDR3 amino acids: CASSESYEQFF. Written as DNA, the CDR3 is TGCGCCAGCAGCGAGTCTTATGAGCAGTTCTTC. Full variable domain (remainder filled in from reference TRBV5-1 and TRBJ2-1): KAGVTQTPRYLIKTRGQQVTLSCSPISGHRSVSWYQQTPGQGLQFLFEYFSETQRNKGNFPGRFSGRQFSNSRSEMNVSTLELGDSALYLCASSESYEQFFGPGTRLTVL.